The clone carrying this TCR beta chain was recorded once. The CDR3 runs to 16 residues. J lost 4 bases, V lost 5 bases, and 12 bases had no gene match. The germline V gene has CDR1 MNHNY and CDR2 SVGAGI (reference sequence). The assay was immunoSEQ multiplex PCR, and TCRdb's table has in-frame clones only and misses some. The sample consists of tens of thousands of clones, around 90% of them appearing once. The data are from a study of blood T cell repertoires in COVID-19. Whole-study context: From T cells, B-cell-depleted T cells, or PBMCs came the material, which was cDNA or gDNA.

Sequencing used peripheral blood. The chain employs TRBV6-6 and TRBJ1-2, with TRBD1 matching 8 bases. This TCR was sampled from a woman older than 75 with acute or convalescent COVID-19. The CDR3 nucleotides are TGTGCCAGCAGTACTTCCGACAGGGGCGGATCCTATGGCTACACCTTC. Translation: CASSTSDRGGSYGYTF.